This T cell receptor (beta chain) was sequenced for a study of blood T cell repertoires in COVID-19. Overall study: Acute-phase and convalescent COVID-19 samples originated in the United States, Italy and Spain. Sample material is recorded as cDNA or gDNA derived from T cells, B-cell-depleted T cells, or PBMCs.

There are 16 residues in the CDR3. In the source study's methods: For nucleated cells, counts were estimated from reference gene primer amplification. Only in-frame clones appear in the TCRdb table, and some are missing; sequencing was by immunoSEQ multiplex PCR. V, J and clone size derive from that table, while D and trimming were established from the DNA sequence. The sample includes approximately 350,000 clones, about nine tenths of them seen just once. This clone has more than one count but fewer than ten. V and J are TRBV21-1 and TRBJ1-3. TRBV21-1 is classified as a pseudogene. The receptor comes from a woman in her sixties or seventies with COVID-19, enrolled during active disease. The sequencing input was peripheral blood. The CDR3 DNA reads as TGTGCCAGCAGCAAAGAAAGCGGGGTTAGTGGAAACACCATATATTTT. This sequence encodes CASSKESGVSGNTIYF.